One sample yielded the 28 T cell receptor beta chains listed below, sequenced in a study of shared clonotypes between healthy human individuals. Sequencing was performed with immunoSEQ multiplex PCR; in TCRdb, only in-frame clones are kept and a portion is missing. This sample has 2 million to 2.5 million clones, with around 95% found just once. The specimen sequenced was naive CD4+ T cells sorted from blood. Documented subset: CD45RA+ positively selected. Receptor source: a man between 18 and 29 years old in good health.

CDR3 bases: TGTGCCAGCAGCTTGAGCGCTGGGGCCAACGTCCTGACTTTC. Its translation is CASSLSAGANVLTF. V is TRBV5-4 and J is TRBJ2-6; D remains unclear. The CDR3 contains 14 residues. V lost 1 base, J lost 2 bases, and 4 bases lay in between. Germline loops: CDR1 SGHNT, CDR2 YYREEE (reference sequence).

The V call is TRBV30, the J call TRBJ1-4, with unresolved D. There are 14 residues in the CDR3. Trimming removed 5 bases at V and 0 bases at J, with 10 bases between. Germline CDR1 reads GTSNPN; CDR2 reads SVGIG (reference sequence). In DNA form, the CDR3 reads TGTGCCTGGGCCCCCCAAGCAACTAATGAAAAACTGTTTTTT. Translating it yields CAWAPQATNEKLFF.

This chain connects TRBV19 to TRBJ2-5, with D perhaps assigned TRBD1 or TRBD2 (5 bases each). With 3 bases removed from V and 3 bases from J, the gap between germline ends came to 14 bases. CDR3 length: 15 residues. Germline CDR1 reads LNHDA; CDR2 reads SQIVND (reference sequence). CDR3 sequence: CASSILGEGKETQYF. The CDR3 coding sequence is TGTGCCAGTAGTATCCTCGGCGAGGGGAAAGAGACCCAGTACTTC.

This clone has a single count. The CDR3 sequence: CASSLGQGGEAFF. CDR3 coding DNA: TGTGCCAGCAGCTTAGGCCAGGGTGGTGAAGCTTTCTTT. The chain couples TRBV7-8 to TRBJ1-1; the D gene is possibly TRBD1 (5 bases). CDR3 length equals 13 residues. V was clipped by 1 base and J by 7 bases, with 10 bases between them. CDR1 is SGHVS and CDR2 is FQNEAQ in the germline V gene.

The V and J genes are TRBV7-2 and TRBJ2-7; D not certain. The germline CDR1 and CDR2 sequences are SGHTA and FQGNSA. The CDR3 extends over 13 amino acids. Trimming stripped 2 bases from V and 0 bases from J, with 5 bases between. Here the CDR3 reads CASSLTLSYEQYF. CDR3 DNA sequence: TGTGCCAGCAGCTTAACCCTCTCCTACGAGCAGTACTTC.

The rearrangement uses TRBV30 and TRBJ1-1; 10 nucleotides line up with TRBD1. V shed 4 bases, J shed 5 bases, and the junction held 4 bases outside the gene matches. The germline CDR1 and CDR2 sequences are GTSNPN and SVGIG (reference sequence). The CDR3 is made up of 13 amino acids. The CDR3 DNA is TGTGCCTGGATGGGACAGGGGTGGACTGAAGCTTTCTTT. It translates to CAWMGQGWTEAFF.

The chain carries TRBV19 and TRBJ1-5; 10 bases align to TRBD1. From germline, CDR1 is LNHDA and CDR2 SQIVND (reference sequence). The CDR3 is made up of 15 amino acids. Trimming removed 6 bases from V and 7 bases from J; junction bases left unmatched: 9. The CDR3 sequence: CASRSGTGVNQPQHF. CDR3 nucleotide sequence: TGTGCCAGTAGGTCGGGGACAGGGGTAAACCAGCCCCAGCATTTT.

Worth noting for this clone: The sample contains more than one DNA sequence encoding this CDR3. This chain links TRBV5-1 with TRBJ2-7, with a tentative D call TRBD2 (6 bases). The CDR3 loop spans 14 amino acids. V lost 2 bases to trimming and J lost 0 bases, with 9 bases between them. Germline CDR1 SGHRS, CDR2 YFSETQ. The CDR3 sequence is CASSFGGTSYEQYF. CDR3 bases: TGCGCCAGCAGCTTTGGCGGGACCTCCTACGAGCAGTACTTC.

CDR3 residues: CASSLDLNTEAFF. CDR3 coding DNA: TGTGCCAGCAGCCTCGACCTGAACACTGAAGCTTTCTTT. This chain links TRBV14 with TRBJ1-1, with D uncertain. The CDR3 consists of 13 residues. Trimming stripped 4 bases from V and 0 bases from J, with 6 bases between. CDR1 and CDR2 from the germline V gene are SGHDN and FVKESK. The full variable domain, rest sourced from reference TRBV14 and TRBJ1-1, is EAGVTQFPSHSVIEKGQTVTLRCDPISGHDNLYWYRRVMGKEIKFLLHFVKESKQDESGMPNNRFLAERTGGTYSTLKVQPAELEDSGVYFCASSLDLNTEAFFGQGTRLTVV.

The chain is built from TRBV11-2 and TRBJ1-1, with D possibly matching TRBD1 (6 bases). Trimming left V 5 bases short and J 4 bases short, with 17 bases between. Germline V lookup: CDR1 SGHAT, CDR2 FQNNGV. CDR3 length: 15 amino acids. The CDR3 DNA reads TGTGCCAGCAGCACTTATGAGGGGGTGGGCACTGAAGCTTTCTTT. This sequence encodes CASSTYEGVGTEAFF.

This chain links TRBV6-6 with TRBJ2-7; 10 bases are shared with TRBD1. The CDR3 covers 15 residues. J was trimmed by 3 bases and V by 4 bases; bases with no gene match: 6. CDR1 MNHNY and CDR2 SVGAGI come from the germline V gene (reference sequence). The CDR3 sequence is CASSSPGQGIYEQYF. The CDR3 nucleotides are TGTGCCAGCAGTTCCCCGGGACAGGGGATCTACGAGCAGTACTTC.

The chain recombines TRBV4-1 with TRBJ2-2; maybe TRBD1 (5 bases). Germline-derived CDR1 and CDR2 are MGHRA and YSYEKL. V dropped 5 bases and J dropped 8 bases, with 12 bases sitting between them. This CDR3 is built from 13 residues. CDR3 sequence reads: CASSYVGLGELFF. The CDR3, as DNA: TGCGCCAGCAGCTATGTGGGGCTAGGGGAGCTGTTTTTT.

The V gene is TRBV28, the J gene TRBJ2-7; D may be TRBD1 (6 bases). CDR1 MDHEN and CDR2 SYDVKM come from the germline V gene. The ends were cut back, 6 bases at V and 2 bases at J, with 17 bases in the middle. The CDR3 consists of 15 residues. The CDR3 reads CASRSPGDIPYEQYF. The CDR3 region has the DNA TGTGCCAGCAGATCCCCCGGGGACATACCCTACGAGCAGTACTTC.

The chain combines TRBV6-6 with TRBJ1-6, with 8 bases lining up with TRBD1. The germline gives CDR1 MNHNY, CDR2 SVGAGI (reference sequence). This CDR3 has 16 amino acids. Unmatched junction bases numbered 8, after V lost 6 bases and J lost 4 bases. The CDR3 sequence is CASSRTGTPYNSPLHF. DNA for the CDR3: TGTGCCAGCAGCAGGACAGGGACCCCTTATAATTCACCCCTCCACTTT.

The CDR3 nucleotides are TGTGCCAGCAGCGGAACAGGGGTTTCAACCGGGGAGCTGTTTTTT. It specifies CASSGTGVSTGELFF. The V and J genes are TRBV5-4 and TRBJ2-2; 7 nucleotides align to TRBD1. The germline V gene encodes CDR1 SGHNT and CDR2 YYREEE (reference sequence). V dropped 4 bases and J dropped 5; count of bases not matched to a gene: 8. The CDR3 loop spans 15 amino acids.

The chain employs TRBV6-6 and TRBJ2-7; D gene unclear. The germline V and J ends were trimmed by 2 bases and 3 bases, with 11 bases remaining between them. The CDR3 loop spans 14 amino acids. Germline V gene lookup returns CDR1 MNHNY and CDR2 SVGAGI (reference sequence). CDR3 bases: TGTGCCAGCAGTTACCTCCAGGACGGCTACGAGCAGTACTTC. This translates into CASSYLQDGYEQYF.

The CDR3 spells CAISEGSRTDTQYF. CDR3 sequence (DNA): TGTGCCATCAGTGAGGGGAGCCGCACAGATACGCAGTATTTT. V gene TRBV10-3 combines with J gene TRBJ2-3, with D perhaps TRBD2 (5 bases). Trimming removed 2 bases at V and 1 base at J, with 7 bases between. Germline V gene sequence: CDR1 ENHRY, CDR2 SYGVKD. This CDR3 is built from 14 residues.

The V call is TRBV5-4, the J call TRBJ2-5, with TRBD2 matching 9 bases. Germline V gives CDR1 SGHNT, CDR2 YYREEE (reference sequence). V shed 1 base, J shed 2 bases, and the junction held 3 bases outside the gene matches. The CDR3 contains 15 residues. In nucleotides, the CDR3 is TGTGCCAGCAGCTTGTACCTAGCGGGACAAGAGACCCAGTACTTC. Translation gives CASSLYLAGQETQYF.

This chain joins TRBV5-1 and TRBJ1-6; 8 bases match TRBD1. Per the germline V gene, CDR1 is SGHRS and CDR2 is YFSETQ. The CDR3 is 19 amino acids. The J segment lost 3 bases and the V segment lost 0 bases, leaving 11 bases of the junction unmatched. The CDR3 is CASSLAPDRGVLYNSPLHF. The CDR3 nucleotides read TGCGCCAGCAGCTTGGCTCCCGACAGGGGCGTCCTCTATAATTCACCCCTCCACTTT.

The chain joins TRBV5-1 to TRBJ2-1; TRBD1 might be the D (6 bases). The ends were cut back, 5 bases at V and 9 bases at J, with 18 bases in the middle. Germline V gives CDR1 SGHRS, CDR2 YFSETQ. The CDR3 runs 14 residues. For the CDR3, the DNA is TGCGCCAGCAGTCCACAGGGTGGCGTCAGTGAGCAGTTCTTC. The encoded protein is CASSPQGGVSEQFF. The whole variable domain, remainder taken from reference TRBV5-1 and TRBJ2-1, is KAGVTQTPRYLIKTRGQQVTLSCSPISGHRSVSWYQQTPGQGLQFLFEYFSETQRNKGNFPGRFSGRQFSNSRSEMNVSTLELGDSALYLCASSPQGGVSEQFFGPGTRLTVL.

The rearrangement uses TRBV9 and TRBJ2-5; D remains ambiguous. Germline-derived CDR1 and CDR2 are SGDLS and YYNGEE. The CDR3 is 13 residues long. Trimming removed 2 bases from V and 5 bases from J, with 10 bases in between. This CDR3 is CASSVGIWETQYF. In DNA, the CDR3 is TGTGCCAGCAGCGTTGGTATTTGGGAGACCCAGTACTTC. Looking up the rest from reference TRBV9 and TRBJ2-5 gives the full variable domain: DSGVTQTPKHLITATGQRVTLRCSPRSGDLSVYWYQQSLDQGLQFLIQYYNGEERAKGNILERFSAQQFPDLHSELNLSSLELGDSALYFCASSVGIWETQYFGPGTRLLVL.

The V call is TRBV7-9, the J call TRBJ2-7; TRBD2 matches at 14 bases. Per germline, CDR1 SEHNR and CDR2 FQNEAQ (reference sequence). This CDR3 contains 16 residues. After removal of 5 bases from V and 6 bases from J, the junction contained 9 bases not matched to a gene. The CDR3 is CASSGAGLAGGSEQYF. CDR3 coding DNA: TGTGCCAGCAGCGGGGCCGGACTAGCGGGAGGATCCGAGCAGTACTTC.

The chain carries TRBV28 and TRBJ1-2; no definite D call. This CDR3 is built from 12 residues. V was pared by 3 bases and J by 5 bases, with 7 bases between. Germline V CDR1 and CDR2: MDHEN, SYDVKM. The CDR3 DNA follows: TGTGCCAGCAGTTTGAATGAGTATGGCTACACCTTC. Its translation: CASSLNEYGYTF.

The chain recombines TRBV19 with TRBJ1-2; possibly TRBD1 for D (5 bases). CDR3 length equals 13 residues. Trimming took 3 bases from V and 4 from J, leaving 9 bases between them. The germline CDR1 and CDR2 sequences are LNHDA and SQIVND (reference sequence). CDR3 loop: CASSMGQTYGYTF. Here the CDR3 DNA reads TGTGCCAGTAGTATGGGGCAAACCTATGGCTACACCTTC.

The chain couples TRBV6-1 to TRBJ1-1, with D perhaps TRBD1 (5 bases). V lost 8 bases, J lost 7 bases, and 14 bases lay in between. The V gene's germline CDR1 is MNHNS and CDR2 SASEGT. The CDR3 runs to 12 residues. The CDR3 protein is CASGGTGVEAFF. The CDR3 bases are TGTGCCAGCGGAGGGACGGGAGTTGAAGCTTTCTTT.

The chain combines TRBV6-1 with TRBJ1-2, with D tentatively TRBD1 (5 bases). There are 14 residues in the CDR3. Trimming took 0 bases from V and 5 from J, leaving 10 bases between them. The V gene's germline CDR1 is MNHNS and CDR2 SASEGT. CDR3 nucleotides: TGTGCCAGCAGTGAAGCACCAGGGCTGTATGGCTACACCTTC. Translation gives CASSEAPGLYGYTF.

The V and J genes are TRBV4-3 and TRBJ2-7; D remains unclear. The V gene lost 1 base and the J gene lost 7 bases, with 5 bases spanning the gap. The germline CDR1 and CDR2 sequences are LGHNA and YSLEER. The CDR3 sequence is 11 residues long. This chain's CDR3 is CASSQGREQYF. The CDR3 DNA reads TGCGCCAGCAGCCAAGGCCGGGAGCAGTACTTC.

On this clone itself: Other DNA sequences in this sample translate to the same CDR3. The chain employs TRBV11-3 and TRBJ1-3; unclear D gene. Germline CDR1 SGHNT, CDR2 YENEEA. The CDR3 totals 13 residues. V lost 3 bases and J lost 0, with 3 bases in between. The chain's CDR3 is CASSLGSGNTIYF. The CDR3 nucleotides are TGTGCCAGCAGCTTGGGCTCTGGAAACACCATATATTTT.